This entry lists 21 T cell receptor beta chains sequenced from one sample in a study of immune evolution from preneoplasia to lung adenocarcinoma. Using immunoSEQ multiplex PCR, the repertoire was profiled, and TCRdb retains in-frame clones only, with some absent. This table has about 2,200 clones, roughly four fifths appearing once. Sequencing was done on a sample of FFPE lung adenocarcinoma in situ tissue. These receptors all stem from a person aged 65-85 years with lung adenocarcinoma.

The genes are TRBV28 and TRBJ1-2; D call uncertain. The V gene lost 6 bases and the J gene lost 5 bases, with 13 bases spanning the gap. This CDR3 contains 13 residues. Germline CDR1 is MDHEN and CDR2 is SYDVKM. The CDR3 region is CASSPLVGYGYTF. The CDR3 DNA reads TGTGCCAGCAGCCCTTTAGTAGGGTATGGCTACACCTTC.

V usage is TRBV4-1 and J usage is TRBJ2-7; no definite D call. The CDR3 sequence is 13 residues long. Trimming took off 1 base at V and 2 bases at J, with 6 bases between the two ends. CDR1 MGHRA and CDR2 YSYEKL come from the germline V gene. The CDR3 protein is CASSQGTPYEQYF. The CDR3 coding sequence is TGCGCCAGCAGCCAAGGGACCCCCTACGAGCAGTACTTC.

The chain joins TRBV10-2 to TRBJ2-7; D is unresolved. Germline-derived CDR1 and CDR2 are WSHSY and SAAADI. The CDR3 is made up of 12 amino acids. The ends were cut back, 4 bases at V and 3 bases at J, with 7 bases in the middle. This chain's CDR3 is CASSVLYYEQYF. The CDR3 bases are TGCGCCAGCAGTGTTTTGTACTACGAGCAGTACTTC.

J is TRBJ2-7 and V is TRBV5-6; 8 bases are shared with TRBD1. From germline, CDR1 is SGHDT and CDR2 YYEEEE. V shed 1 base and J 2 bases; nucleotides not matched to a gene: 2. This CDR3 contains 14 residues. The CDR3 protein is CASSLTGGPYEQYF. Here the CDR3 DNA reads TGTGCCAGCAGCTTGACAGGGGGTCCCTACGAGCAGTACTTC.

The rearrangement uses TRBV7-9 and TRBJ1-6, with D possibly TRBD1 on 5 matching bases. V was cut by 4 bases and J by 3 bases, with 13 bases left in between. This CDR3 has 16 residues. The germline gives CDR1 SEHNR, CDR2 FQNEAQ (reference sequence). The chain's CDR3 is CASSSGTENYNSPLHF. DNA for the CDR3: TGTGCCAGCAGCTCGGGGACGGAAAACTATAATTCACCCCTCCACTTT.

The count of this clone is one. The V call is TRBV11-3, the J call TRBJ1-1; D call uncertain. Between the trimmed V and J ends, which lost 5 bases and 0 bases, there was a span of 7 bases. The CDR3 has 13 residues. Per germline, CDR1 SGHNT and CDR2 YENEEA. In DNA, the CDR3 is TGTGCCAGCAGCCCGTCAGTGAACACTGAAGCTTTCTTT. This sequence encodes CASSPSVNTEAFF.

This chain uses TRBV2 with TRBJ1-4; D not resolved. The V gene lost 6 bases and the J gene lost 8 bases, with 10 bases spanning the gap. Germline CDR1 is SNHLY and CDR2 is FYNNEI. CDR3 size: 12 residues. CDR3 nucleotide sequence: TGTGCCAGCAGACTGGGTGGGGAAAAACTGTTTTTT. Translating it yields CASRLGGEKLFF.

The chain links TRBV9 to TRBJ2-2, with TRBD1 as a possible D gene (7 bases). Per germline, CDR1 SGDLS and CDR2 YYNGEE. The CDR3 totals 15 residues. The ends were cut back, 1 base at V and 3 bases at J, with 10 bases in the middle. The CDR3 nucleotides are TGTGCCAGCAGCGTACCCAGGGGGGACACCGGGGAGCTGTTTTTT. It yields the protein CASSVPRGDTGELFF.

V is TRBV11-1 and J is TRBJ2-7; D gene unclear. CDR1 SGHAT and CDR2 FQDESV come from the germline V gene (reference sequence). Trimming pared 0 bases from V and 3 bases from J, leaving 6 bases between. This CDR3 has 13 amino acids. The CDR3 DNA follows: TGTGCCAGCAGCTTAGCGGACGACTACGAGCAGTACTTC. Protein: CASSLADDYEQYF.

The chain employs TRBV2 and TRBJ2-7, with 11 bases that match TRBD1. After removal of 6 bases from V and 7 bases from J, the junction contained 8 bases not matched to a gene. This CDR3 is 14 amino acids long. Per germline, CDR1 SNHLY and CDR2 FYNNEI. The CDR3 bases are TGTGCCAGCAGGCACCGGGACAGGGGGGAGGAGCAGTACTTC. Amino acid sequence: CASRHRDRGEEQYF.

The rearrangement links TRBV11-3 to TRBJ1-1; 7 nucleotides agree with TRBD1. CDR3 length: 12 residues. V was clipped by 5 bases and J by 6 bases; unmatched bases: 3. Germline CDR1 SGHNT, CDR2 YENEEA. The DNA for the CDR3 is TGTGCCAGCAGCAAGGGGACAGCTGAAGCTTTCTTT. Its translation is CASSKGTAEAFF.

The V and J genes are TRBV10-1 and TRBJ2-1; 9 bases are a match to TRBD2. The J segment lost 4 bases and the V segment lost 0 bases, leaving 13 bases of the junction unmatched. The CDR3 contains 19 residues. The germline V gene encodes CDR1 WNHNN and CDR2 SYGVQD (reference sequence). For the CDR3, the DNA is TGCGCCAGCAGTGAGTCTATCTGGCGGGAGGGCCGGAGGTACAATGAGCAGTTCTTC. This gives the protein CASSESIWREGRRYNEQFF.

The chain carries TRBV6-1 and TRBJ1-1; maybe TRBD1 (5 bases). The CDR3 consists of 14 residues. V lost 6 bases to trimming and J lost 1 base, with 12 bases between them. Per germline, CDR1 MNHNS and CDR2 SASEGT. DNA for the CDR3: TGTGCCAGCAGAAAGGGACCGGGGAACACTGAAGCTTTCTTT. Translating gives CASRKGPGNTEAFF.

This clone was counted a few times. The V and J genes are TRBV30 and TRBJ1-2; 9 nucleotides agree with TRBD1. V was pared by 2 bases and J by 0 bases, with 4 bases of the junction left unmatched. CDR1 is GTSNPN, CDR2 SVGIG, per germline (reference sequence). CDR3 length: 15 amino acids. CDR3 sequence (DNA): TGTGCCTGGAGTTACCGGGACAGGGCTAACTATGGCTACACCTTC. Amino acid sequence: CAWSYRDRANYGYTF.

The CDR3 bases are TGTGCCAGTAGGGGGACAGGGCAATTCTCTGGAAACACCATATATTTT. It encodes CASRGTGQFSGNTIYF. This chain links TRBV19 with TRBJ1-3; 9 bases are shared with TRBD1. Looked up from germline, CDR1 is LNHDA and CDR2 is SQIVND (reference sequence). The CDR3 has 16 amino acids. The V segment lost 6 bases and the J segment 0 bases; nucleotides outside the gene matches: 6.

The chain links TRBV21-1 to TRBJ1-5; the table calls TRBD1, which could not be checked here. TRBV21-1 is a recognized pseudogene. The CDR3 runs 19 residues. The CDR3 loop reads CASRITWDREEYSNQPQHF. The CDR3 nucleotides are TGTGCCAGCAGGATCACCTGGGACAGGGAAGAGTATAGCAATCAGCCCCAGCATTTT.

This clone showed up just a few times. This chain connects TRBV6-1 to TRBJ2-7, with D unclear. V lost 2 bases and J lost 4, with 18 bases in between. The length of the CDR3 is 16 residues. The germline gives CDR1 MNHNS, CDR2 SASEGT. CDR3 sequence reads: CASSELYSSWGYEQYF. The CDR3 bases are TGTGCCAGCAGTGAATTGTATTCGAGTTGGGGATACGAGCAGTACTTC.

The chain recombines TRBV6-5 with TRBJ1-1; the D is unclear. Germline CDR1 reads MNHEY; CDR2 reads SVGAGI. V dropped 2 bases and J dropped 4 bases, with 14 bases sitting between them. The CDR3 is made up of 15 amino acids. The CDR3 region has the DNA TGTGCCAGCAGTTACGTAGCGGCACGACGCACTGAAGCTTTCTTT. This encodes CASSYVAARRTEAFF.

In DNA form, the CDR3 reads TGTGCCAGCAGCTTCCGGAACACTGAAGCTTTCTTT. Translation: CASSFRNTEAFF. The chain links TRBV5-4 to TRBJ1-1; D is unclear. V shed 2 bases and J shed 1 base, with 3 bases lying between them. There are 12 residues in the CDR3. The V gene's germline CDR1 is SGHNT and CDR2 YYREEE (reference sequence).

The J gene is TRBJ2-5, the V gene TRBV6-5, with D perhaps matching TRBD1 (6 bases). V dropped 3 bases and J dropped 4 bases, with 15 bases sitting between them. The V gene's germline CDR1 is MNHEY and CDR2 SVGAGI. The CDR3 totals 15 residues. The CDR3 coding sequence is TGTGCCAGCAGTTATGAGGGGGAGCGCGTAGAGACCCAGTACTTC. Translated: CASSYEGERVETQYF.

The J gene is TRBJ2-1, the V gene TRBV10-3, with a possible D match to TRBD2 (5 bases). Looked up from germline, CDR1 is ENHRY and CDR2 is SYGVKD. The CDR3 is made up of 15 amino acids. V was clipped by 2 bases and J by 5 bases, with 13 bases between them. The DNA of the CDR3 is TGTGCCATCAGTGAGATGAGGGCCTCGGACAATGAGCAGTTCTTC. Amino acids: CAISEMRASDNEQFF.